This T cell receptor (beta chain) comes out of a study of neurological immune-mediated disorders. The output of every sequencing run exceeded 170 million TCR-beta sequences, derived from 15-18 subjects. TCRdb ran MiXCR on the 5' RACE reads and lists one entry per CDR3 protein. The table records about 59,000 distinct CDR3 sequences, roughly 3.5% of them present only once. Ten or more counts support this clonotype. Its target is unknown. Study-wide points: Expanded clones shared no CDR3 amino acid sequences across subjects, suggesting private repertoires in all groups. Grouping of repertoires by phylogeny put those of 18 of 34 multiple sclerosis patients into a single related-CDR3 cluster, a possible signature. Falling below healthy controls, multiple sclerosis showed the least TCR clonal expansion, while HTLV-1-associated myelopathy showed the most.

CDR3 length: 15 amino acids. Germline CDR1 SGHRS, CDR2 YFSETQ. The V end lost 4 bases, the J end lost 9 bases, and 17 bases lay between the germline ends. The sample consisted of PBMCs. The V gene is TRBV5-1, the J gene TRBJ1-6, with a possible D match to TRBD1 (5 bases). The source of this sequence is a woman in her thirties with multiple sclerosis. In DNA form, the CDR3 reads TGCGCCAGCAGCCCCACCGGGGACGGGACTTCACCCCTCCACTTT. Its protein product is CASSPTGDGTSPLHF. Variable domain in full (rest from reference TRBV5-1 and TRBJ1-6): KAGVTQTPRYLIKTRGQQVTLSCSPISGHRSVSWYQQTPGQGLQFLFEYFSETQRNKGNFPGRFSGRQFSNSRSEMNVSTLELGDSALYLCASSPTGDGTSPLHFGNGTRLTVT.